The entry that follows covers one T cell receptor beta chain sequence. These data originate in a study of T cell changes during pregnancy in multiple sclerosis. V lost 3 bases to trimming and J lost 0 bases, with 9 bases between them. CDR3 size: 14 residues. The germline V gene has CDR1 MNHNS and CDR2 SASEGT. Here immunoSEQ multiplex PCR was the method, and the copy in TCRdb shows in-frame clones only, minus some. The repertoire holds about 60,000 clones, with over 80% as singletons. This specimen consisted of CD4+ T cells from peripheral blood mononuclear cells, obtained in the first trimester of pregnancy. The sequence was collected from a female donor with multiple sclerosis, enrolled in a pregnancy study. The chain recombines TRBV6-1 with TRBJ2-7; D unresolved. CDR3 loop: CASSERYPSYEQYF. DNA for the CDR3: TGTGCCAGCAGTGAGAGGTATCCCTCCTACGAGCAGTACTTC.